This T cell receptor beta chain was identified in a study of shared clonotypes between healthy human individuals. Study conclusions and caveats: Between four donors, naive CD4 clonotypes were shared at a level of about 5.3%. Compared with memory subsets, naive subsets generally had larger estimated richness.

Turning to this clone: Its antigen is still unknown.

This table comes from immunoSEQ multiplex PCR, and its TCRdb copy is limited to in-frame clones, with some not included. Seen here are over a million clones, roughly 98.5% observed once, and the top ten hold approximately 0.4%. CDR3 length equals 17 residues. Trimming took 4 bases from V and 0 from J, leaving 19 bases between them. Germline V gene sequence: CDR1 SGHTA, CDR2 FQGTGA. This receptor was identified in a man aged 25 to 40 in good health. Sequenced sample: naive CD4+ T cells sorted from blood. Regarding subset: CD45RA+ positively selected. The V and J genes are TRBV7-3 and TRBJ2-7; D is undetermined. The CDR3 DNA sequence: TGTGCCAGCAGCTCTAATGTCCCCAGCTCGGGCTCCTACGAGCAGTACTTC. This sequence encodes CASSSNVPSSGSYEQYF.